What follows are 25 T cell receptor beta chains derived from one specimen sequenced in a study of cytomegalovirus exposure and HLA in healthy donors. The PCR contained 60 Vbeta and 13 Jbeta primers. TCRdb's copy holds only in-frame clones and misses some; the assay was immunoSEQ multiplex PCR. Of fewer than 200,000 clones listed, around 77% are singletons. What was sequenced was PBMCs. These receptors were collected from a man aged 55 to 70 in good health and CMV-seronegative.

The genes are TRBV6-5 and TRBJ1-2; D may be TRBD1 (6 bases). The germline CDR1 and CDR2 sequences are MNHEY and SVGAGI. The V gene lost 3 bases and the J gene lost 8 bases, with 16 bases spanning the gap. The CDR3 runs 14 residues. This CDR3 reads CASSYTFGGAGYTF. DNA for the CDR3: TGTGCCAGCAGTTATACCTTTGGGGGCGCGGGCTACACCTTC.

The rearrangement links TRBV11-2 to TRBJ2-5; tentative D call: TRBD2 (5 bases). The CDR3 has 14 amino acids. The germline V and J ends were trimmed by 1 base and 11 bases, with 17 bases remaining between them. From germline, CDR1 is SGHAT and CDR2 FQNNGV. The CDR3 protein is CASSLGPTGREQYF. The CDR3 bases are TGTGCCAGCAGCTTAGGACCCACCGGAAGGGAGCAGTACTTC.

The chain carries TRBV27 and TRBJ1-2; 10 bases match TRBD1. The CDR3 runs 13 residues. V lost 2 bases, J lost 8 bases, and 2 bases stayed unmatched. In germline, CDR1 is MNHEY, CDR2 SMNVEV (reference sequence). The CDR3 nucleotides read TGTGCCAGCAGTTTAGGGACAGGGGAAGGCTACACCTTC. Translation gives CASSLGTGEGYTF.

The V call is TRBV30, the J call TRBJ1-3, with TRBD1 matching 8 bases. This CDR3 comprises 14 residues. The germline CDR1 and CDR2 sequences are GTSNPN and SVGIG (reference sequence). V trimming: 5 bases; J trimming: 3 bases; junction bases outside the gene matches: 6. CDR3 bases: TGTGCCTGGGCAAACAGGGGGAGTGGAAACACCATATATTTT. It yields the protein CAWANRGSGNTIYF. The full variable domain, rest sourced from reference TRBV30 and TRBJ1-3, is SQTIHQWPATLVQPVGSPLSLECTVEGTSNPNLYWYRQAAGRGLQLLFYSVGIGQISSEVPQNLSASRPQDRQFILSSKKLLLSDSGFYLCAWANRGSGNTIYFGEGSWLTVV.

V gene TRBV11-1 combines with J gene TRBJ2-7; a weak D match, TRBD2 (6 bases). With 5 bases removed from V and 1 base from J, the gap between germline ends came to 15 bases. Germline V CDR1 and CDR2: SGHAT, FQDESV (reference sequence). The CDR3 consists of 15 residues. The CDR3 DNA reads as TGTGCCAGCAGCCACGGCGGGAACCCTTCCTACGAGCAGTACTTC. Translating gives CASSHGGNPSYEQYF.

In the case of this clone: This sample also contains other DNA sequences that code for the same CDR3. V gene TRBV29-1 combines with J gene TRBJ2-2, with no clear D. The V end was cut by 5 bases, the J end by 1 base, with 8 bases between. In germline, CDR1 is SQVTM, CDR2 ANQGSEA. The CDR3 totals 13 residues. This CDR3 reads CSVLQMNTGELFF. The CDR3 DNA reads TGCAGCGTTCTACAGATGAACACCGGGGAGCTGTTTTTT.

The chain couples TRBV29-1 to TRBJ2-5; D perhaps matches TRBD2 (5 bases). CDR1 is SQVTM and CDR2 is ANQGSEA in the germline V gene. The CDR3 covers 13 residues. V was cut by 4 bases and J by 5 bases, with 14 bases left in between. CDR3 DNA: TGCAGCGTTGTATTGGACTTAGGGGAGACCCAGTACTTC. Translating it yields CSVVLDLGETQYF.

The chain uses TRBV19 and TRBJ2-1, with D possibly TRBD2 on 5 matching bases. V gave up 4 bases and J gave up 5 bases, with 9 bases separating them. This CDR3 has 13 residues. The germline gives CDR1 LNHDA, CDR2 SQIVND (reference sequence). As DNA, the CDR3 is TGTGCCAGTAGTAGGACTCGAAACAATGAGCAGTTCTTC. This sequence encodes CASSRTRNNEQFF.

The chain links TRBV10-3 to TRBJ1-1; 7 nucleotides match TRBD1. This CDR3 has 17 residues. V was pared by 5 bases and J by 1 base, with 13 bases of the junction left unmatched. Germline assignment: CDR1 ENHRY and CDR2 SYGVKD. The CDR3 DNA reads TGTGCCATCAGTTGGCGGCAGGGGGGAACCCAGAACACTGAAGCTTTCTTT. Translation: CAISWRQGGTQNTEAFF.

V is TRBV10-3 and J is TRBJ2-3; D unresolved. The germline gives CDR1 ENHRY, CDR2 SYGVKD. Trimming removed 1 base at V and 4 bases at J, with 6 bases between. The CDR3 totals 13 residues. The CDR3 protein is CAISELGSDTQYF. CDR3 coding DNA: TGTGCCATCAGTGAGTTGGGCTCAGATACGCAGTATTTT.

This chain's CDR3 is CASKGGGRNTEAFF. The DNA of the CDR3 is TGTGCCAGCAAAGGGGGCGGTAGGAACACTGAAGCTTTCTTT. The chain uses TRBV27 and TRBJ1-1, with 7 bases matching TRBD1. The germline CDR1 and CDR2 sequences are MNHEY and SMNVEV (reference sequence). V lost 7 bases to trimming and J lost 1 base; unmatched junction nucleotides: 6. The CDR3 has 14 residues.

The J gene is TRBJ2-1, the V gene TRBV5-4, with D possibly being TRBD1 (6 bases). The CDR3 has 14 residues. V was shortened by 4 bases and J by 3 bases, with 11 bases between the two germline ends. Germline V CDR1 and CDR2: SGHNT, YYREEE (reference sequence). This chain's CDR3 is CASSTPDSYNEQFF. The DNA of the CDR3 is TGTGCCAGCAGCACCCCGGACAGCTACAATGAGCAGTTCTTC.

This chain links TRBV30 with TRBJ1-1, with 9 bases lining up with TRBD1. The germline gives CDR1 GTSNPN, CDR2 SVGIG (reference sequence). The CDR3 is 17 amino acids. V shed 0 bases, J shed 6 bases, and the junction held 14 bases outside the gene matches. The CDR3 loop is CAWSVSGATGGKSEAFF. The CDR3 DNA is TGTGCCTGGAGTGTATCGGGGGCGACAGGGGGGAAATCTGAAGCTTTCTTT.

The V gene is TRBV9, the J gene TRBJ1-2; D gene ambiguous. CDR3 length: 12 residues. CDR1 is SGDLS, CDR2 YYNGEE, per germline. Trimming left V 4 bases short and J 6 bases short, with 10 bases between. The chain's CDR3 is CASSKSGDGYTF. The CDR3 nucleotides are TGTGCCAGCAGCAAGTCCGGGGATGGCTACACCTTC.

The CDR3 region is CASSLGVTDSNQPQHF. CDR3 nucleotides: TGCGCCAGCAGCTTGGGAGTGACAGATAGCAATCAGCCCCAGCATTTT. The chain couples TRBV5-1 to TRBJ1-5; a weak D match, TRBD1 (5 bases). Trimming removed 0 bases at V and 0 bases at J, with 10 bases between. The length of the CDR3 is 16 residues. CDR1 is SGHRS, CDR2 YFSETQ, per germline.

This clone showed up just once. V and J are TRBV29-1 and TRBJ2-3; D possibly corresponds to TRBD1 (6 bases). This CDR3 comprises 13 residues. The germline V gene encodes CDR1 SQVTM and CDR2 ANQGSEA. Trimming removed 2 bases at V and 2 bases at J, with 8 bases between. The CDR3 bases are TGCAGCGTTGAACAGGGGATCACAGATACGCAGTATTTT. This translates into CSVEQGITDTQYF.

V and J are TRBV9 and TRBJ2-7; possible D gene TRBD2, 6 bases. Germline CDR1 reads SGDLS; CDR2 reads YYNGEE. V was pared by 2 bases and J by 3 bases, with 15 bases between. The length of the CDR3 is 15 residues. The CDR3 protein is CASSVAGTFNYEQYF. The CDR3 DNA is TGTGCCAGCAGCGTCGCCGGGACTTTCAACTACGAGCAGTACTTC.

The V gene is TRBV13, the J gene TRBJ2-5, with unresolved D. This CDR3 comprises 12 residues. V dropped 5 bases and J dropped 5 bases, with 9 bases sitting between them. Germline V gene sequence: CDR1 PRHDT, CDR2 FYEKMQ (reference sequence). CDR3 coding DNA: TGTGCCAGCAGCCCCCCCGGGGAGACCCAGTACTTC. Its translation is CASSPPGETQYF.

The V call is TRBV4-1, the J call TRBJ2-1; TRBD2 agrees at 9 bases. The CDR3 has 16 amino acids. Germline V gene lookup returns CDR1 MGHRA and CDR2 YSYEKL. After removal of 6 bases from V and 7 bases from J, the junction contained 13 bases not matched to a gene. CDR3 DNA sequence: TGCGCCAGCAGTCGGGAGATAGCGGGAGTCGGGAATGAGCAGTTCTTC. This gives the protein CASSREIAGVGNEQFF.

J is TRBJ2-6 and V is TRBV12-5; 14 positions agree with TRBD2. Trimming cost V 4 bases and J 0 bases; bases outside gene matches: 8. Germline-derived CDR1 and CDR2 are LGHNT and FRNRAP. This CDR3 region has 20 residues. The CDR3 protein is CASGSGLAGGLASGANVLTF. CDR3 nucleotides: TGTGCTAGTGGTTCTGGACTAGCGGGGGGATTGGCCTCTGGGGCCAACGTCCTGACTTTC.

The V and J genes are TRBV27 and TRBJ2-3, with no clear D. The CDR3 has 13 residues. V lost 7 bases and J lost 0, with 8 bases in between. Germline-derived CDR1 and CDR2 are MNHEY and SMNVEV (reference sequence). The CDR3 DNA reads TGTGCCAGCAAACTGGTCAGCACAGATACGCAGTATTTT. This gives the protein CASKLVSTDTQYF.

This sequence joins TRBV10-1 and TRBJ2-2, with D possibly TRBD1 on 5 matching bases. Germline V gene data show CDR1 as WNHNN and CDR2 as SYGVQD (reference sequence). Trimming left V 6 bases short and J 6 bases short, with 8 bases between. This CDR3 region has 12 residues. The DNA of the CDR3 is TGCGCCAGCAGCAGGGTGCCCGGGGAGCTGTTTTTT. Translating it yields CASSRVPGELFF.

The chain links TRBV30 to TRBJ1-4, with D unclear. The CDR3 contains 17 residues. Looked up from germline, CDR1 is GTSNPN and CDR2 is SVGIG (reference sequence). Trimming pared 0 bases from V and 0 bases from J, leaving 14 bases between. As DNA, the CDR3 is TGTGCCTGGAGTGTACGTGGGCACCCTGCAACTAATGAAAAACTGTTTTTT. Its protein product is CAWSVRGHPATNEKLFF.

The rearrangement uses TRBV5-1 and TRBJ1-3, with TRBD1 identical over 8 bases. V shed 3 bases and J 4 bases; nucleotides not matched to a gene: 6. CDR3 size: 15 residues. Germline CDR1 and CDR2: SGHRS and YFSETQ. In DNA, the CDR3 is TGCGCCAGCAGCTCGGACAGGGCGAAAGGAAACACCATATATTTT. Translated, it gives CASSSDRAKGNTIYF.

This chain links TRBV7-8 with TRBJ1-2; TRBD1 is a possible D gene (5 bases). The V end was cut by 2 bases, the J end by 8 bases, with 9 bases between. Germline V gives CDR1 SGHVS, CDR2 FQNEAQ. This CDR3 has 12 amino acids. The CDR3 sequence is CASSLHGGGYTF. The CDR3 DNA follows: TGTGCCAGCAGCTTACACGGGGGGGGCTACACCTTC.